The clone carrying this T cell receptor beta chain has only a few counts. This sample stems from a study of T cell repertoires in cytomegalovirus infection. Unmatched junction bases numbered 4, after V lost 2 bases and J lost 3 bases. The CDR3 has 13 amino acids. In germline, CDR1 is DFQATT, CDR2 SNEGSKA (reference sequence). One entry per CDR3 protein results from TCRdb running MiXCR on the reads. The sample has approximately 180,000 distinct CDR3 sequences; about 18% are singletons. This chain joins TRBV20-1 and TRBJ2-7, with TRBD1 matching over 7 bases. The receptor's source is a human donor in good health (CMV status not recorded). Some clones in this sample may be carry-over from other donors' samples. Specimen: CD8+ T cells from PBMCs. Here the CDR3 reads CSARSGDSYEQYF. CDR3 sequence (DNA): TGCAGTGCTAGATCTGGGGACAGCTACGAGCAGTACTTC.